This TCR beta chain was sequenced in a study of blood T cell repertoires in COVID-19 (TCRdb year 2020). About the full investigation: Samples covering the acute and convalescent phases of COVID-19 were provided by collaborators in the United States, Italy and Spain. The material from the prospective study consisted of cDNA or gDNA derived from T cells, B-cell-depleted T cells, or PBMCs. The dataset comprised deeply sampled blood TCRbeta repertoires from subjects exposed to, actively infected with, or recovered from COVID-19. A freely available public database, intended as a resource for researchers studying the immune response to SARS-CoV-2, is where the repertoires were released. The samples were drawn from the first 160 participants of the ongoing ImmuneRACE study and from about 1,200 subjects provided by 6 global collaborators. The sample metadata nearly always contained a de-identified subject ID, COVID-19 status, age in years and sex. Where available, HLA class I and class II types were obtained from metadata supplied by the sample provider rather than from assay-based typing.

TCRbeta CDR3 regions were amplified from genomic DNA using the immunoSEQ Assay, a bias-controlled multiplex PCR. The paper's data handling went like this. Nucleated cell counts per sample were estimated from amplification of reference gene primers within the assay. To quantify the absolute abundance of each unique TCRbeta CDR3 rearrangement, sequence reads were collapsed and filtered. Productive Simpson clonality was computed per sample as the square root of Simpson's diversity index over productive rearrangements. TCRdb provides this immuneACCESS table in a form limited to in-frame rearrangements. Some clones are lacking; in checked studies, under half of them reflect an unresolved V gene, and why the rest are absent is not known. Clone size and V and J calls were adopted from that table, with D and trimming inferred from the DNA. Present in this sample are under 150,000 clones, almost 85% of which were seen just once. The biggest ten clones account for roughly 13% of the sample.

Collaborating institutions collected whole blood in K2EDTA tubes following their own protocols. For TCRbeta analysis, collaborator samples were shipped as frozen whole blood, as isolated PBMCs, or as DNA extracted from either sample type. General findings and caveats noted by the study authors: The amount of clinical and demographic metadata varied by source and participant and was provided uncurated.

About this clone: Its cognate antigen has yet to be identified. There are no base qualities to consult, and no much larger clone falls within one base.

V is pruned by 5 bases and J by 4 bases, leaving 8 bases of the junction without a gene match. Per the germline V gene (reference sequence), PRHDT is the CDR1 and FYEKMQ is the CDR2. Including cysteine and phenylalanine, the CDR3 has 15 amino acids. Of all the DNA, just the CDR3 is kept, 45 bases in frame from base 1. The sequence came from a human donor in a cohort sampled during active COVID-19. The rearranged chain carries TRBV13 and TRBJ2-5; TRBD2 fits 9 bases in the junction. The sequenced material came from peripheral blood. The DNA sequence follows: TGTGCCAGCAGCAGAAGCGGGGGGCGGCGAGAGACCCAGTACTTC. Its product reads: CASSRSGGRRETQYF.